These 10 T cell receptor beta chains came from one sample sequenced in a study of breast tumors, draining lymph nodes, adjacent tissues. TCRdb reprocessed the multiplex PCR reads via MiXCR and lists one record per CDR3 protein. This sample yields some 140,000 distinct CDR3 sequences, of which approximately 22% are seen a single time; roughly 2.2% belongs to the top ten. Axillary draining lymph nodes of breast cancer patients supplied the node samples. Sequencing input: axillary lymph node tissue. Receptors originate from a female donor with breast cancer. Some clones in this sample may be carry-over from other donors' samples.

This clonotype was found many times. The rearrangement uses TRBV3-1 and TRBJ2-7; D remains unclear. The germline gives CDR1 LGHDT, CDR2 YNNKEL (reference sequence). The V end lost 1 base, the J end lost 5 bases, and 6 bases lay between the germline ends. The CDR3 contains 12 residues. The CDR3 DNA sequence: TGTGCCAGCAGCCAAGTCTCGAACGAGCAGTACTTC. Encoded protein: CASSQVSNEQYF.

About this clonotype: A much larger clonotype is one base distant, so this may be a read error. The V gene is TRBV5-1, the J gene TRBJ1-4, with D unresolved. The CDR3 runs 13 residues. Per germline, CDR1 SGHRS and CDR2 YFSETQ. The CDR3 protein is CASSARRGEKLVF. DNA for the CDR3: TGCGCCAGCAGCGCTCGACGAGGAGAAAAACTGGTTTTT.

This clonotype was counted many times. CDR3 DNA: TGTGCCAGCAGTTACTCCGATAGGAGGGATGAAAAACTGTTTTTT. Residues: CASSYSDRRDEKLFF. V is TRBV6-6 and J is TRBJ1-4; the D is unclear. The CDR3 contains 15 residues. The germline V gene has CDR1 MNHNY and CDR2 SVGAGI (reference sequence). Trimming removed 0 bases from V and 6 bases from J, with 11 bases in between.

This clonotype was observed many times. The chain links TRBV9 to TRBJ2-4; 8 bases are a match to TRBD2. Looked up from germline, CDR1 is SGDLS and CDR2 is YYNGEE. Unmatched junction bases numbered 7, after V lost 4 bases and J lost 7 bases. This CDR3 spans 14 amino acids. The CDR3 region is CASSTSSGGNIQYF. Here the CDR3 DNA reads TGTGCCAGCAGCACCTCTTCGGGGGGGAACATTCAGTACTTC. Full variable domain (remainder filled in from reference TRBV9 and TRBJ2-4): DSGVTQTPKHLITATGQRVTLRCSPRSGDLSVYWYQQSLDQGLQFLIQYYNGEERAKGNILERFSAQQFPDLHSELNLSSLELGDSALYFCASSTSSGGNIQYFGAGTRLSVL.

This rearrangement joins TRBV7-8 to TRBJ1-1; TRBD1 is a possible D gene (6 bases). Germline loops: CDR1 SGHVS, CDR2 FQNEAQ. V lost 7 bases and J lost 1, with 19 bases in between. The CDR3 consists of 16 residues. The CDR3 reads CASNPQFGGKNTEAFF. The CDR3 DNA sequence: TGTGCCAGCAACCCACAATTTGGGGGCAAGAACACTGAAGCTTTCTTT.

This clonotype was seen at least ten times. The rearrangement uses TRBV5-1 and TRBJ2-7, with a weak D call TRBD1 (6 bases). The CDR3 runs 14 residues. The ends were cut back, 4 bases at V and 2 bases at J, with 13 bases in the middle. The germline CDR1 and CDR2 sequences are SGHRS and YFSETQ. CDR3 protein: CASSPGTSTYEQYF. The CDR3 nucleotides are TGCGCCAGCAGCCCCGGGACAAGTACCTACGAGCAGTACTTC. Together with reference TRBV5-1 and TRBJ2-7, the CDR3 gives the full variable domain: KAGVTQTPRYLIKTRGQQVTLSCSPISGHRSVSWYQQTPGQGLQFLFEYFSETQRNKGNFPGRFSGRQFSNSRSEMNVSTLELGDSALYLCASSPGTSTYEQYFGPGTRLTVT.

V gene TRBV6-1 combines with J gene TRBJ2-3; 11 bases are shared with TRBD2. V shed 5 bases and J 6 bases; nucleotides not matched to a gene: 7. Germline V lookup: CDR1 MNHNS, CDR2 SASEGT. This CDR3 is built from 15 residues. Written as DNA, the CDR3 is TGTGCCAGCAGTTCTACTAGCGGGGGTAGGGATACGCAGTATTTT. Translation: CASSSTSGGRDTQYF.

This clonotype was picked up many times. The chain is built from TRBV29-1 and TRBJ2-7; the match to TRBD2 covers 10 bases. V shed 7 bases, J shed 3 bases, and the junction held 0 bases outside the gene matches. Germline V gene lookup returns CDR1 SQVTM and CDR2 ANQGSEA. The CDR3 has 11 residues. The CDR3 reads CSGTSGYEQYF. The CDR3 DNA sequence: TGCAGCGGGACTAGCGGCTACGAGCAGTACTTC.

J is TRBJ1-4 and V is TRBV19; D gene unclear. Germline CDR1 is LNHDA and CDR2 is SQIVND (reference sequence). The V and J ends lost 4 bases and 6 bases respectively, with 12 bases between them. This CDR3 region has 14 residues. CDR3 amino acids: CASSTGMEDEKLFF. CDR3 nucleotides: TGTGCCAGTAGTACCGGGATGGAGGATGAAAAACTGTTTTTT.

This clonotype appeared a single time. A much bigger clone sits one base away, suggesting this may be a read error. The V call is TRBV28, the J call TRBJ2-7, with 11 bases fitting TRBD2. V gave up 6 bases and J gave up 5 bases; unmatched junction bases: 6. The CDR3 covers 14 residues. Germline V lookup: CDR1 MDHEN, CDR2 SYDVKM. In DNA, the CDR3 is TGTGCCAGCAGCGTAGCGGGAGGGCCTAACGAGCAGTACTTC. Protein product: CASSVAGGPNEQYF.